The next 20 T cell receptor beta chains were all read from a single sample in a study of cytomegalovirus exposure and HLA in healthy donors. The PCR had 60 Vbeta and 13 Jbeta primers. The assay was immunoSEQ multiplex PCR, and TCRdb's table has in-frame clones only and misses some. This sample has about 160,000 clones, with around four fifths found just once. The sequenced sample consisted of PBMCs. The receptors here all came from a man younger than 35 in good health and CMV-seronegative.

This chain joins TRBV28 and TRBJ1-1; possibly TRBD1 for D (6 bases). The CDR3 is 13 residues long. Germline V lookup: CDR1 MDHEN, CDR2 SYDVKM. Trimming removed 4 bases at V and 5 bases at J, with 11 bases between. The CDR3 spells CASSYIQGTEAFF. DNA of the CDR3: TGTGCCAGCAGTTACATTCAGGGGACTGAAGCTTTCTTT.

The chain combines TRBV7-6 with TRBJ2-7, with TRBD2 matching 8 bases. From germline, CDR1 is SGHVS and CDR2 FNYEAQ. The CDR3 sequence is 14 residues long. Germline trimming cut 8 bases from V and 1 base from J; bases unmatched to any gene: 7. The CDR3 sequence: CASARGGGSYEQYF. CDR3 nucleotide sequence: TGTGCCAGCGCCCGGGGGGGAGGTTCCTACGAGCAGTACTTC.

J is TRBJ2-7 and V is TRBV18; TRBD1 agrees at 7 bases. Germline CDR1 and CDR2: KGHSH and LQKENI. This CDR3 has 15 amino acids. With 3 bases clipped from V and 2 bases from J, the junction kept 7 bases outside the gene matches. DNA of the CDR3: TGTGCCAGCTCACCTCAGGGACAGAACCCCTACGAGCAGTACTTC. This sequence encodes CASSPQGQNPYEQYF.

The CDR3 DNA sequence: TGTGCCAGCAGTTCGGGACAGGGGAAGTCTGAAGCTTTCTTT. It yields the protein CASSSGQGKSEAFF. The genes are TRBV28 and TRBJ1-1; 10 bases line up with TRBD1. Unmatched junction bases numbered 5, after V lost 4 bases and J lost 6 bases. CDR3 length: 14 residues. Germline loops: CDR1 MDHEN, CDR2 SYDVKM.

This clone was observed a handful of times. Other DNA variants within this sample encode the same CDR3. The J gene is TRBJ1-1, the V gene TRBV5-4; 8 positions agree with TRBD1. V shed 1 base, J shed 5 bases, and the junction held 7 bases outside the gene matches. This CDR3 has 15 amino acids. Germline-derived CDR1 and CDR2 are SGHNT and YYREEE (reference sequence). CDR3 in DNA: TGTGCCAGCAGCTTGCCTGGACAGGGACGGACTGAAGCTTTCTTT. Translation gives CASSLPGQGRTEAFF.

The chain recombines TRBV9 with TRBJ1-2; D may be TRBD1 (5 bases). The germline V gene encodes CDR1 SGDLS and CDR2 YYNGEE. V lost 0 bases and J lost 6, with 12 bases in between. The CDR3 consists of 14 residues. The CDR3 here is CASSVGAGQDGYTF. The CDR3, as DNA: TGTGCCAGCAGCGTAGGTGCAGGGCAGGATGGCTACACCTTC.

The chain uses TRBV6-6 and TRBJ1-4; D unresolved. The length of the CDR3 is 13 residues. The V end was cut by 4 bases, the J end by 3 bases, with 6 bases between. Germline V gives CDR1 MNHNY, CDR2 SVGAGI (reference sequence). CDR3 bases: TGTGCCAGCAGTTCACGAGCTAATGAAAAACTGTTTTTT. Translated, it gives CASSSRANEKLFF.

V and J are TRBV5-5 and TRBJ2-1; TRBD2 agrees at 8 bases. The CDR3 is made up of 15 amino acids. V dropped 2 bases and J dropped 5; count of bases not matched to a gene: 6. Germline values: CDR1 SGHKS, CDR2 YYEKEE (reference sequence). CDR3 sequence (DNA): TGTGCCAGCAGCTTAAGAGCGGGAGTGAACAATGAGCAGTTCTTC. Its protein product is CASSLRAGVNNEQFF.

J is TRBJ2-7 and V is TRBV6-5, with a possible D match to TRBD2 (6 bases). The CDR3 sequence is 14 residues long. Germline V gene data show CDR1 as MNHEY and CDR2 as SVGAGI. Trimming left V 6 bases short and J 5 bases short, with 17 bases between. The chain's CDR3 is CASSPLGGVNEQYF. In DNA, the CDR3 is TGTGCCAGCAGCCCCCTAGGAGGGGTCAACGAGCAGTACTTC.

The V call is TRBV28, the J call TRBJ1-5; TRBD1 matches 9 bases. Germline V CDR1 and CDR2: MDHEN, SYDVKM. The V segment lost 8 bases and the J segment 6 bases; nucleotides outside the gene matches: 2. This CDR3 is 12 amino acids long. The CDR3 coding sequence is TGTGCCAGCGGGACAGGGCCTCAGCCCCAGCATTTT. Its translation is CASGTGPQPQHF.

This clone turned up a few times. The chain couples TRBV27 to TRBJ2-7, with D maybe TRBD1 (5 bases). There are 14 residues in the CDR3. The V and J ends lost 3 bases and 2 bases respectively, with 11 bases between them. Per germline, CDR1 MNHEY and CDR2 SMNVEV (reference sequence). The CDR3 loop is CASSLGHHTYEQYF. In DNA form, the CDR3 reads TGTGCCAGCAGTTTGGGGCACCACACCTACGAGCAGTACTTC.

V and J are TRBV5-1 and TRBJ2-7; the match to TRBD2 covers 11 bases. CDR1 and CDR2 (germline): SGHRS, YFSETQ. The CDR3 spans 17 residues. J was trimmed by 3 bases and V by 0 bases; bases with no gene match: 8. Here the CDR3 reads CASSLGTSGLNLYEQYF. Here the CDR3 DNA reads TGCGCCAGCAGCTTGGGGACTAGCGGGCTGAATCTCTACGAGCAGTACTTC.

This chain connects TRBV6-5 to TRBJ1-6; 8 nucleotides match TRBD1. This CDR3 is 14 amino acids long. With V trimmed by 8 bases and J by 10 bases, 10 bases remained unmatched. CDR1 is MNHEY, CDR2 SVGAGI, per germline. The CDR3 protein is CASREAGGNSPLHF. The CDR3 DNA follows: TGTGCCAGCCGAGAGGCAGGGGGCAACTCACCCCTCCACTTT.

CDR3 DNA sequence: TGTGCCAGCAGTTACTCTCGGACTAGTAGCGACGAGCAGTACTTC. This codes for CASSYSRTSSDEQYF. The V gene is TRBV6-5, the J gene TRBJ2-7; 7 bases are shared with TRBD2. V was pared by 0 bases and J by 5 bases, with 7 bases of the junction left unmatched. The CDR3 covers 15 residues. In germline, CDR1 is MNHEY, CDR2 SVGAGI.

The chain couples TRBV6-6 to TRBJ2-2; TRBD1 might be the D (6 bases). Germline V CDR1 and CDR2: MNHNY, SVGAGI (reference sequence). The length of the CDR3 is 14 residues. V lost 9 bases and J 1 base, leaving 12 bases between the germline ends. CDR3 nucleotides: TGTGCCAGTCGACAGGAGTTGAACACCGGGGAGCTGTTTTTT. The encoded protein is CASRQELNTGELFF.

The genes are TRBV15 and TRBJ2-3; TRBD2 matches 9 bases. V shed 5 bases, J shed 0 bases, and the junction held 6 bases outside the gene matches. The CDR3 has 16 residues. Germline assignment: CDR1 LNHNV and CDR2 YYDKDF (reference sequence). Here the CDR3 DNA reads TGTGCCACCAGCCCCCGCCTAGCGGGAAGCACAGATACGCAGTATTTT. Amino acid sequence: CATSPRLAGSTDTQYF.

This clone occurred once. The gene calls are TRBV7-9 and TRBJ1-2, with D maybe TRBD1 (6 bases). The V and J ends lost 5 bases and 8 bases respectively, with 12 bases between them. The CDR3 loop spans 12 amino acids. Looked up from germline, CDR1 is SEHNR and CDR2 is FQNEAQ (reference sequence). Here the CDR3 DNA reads TGTGCCAGCAGCCAGGGGAAATTAGGCTACACCTTC. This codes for CASSQGKLGYTF.

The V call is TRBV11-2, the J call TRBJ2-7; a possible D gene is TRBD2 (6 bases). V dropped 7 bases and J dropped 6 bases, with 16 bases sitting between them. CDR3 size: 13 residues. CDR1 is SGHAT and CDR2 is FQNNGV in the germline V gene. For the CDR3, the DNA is TGTGCCAGCACCCACGGGAGATCCGGCGAGCAGTACTTC. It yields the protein CASTHGRSGEQYF.

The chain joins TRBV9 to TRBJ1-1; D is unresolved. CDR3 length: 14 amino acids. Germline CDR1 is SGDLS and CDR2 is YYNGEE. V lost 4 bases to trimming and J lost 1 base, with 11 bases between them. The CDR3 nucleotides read TGTGCCAGCAGCCCTCTATCCGGGAACACTGAAGCTTTCTTT. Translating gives CASSPLSGNTEAFF. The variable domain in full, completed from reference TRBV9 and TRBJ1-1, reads DSGVTQTPKHLITATGQRVTLRCSPRSGDLSVYWYQQSLDQGLQFLIQYYNGEERAKGNILERFSAQQFPDLHSELNLSSLELGDSALYFCASSPLSGNTEAFFGQGTRLTVV.

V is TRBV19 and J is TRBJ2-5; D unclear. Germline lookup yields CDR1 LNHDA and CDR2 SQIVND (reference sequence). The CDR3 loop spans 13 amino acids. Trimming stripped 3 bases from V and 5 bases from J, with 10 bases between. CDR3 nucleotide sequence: TGTGCCAGTAGTATCTCGAGGTGGGAGACCCAGTACTTC. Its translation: CASSISRWETQYF.